The TCR beta chain under discussion was sequenced for a study of blood T cell repertoires in COVID-19 (dated by TCRdb to the early 2020s). Background on the whole study: Samples from collaborators originated in the United States, Italy and Spain and spanned both the acute and convalescent phases of COVID-19. The material from the prospective study consisted of cDNA or gDNA derived from T cells, B-cell-depleted T cells, or PBMCs. Subjects who had been exposed to COVID-19, were actively infected with it, or had recovered from it provided the deeply sampled blood TCRbeta repertoires that made up the dataset. The repertoires were released in a freely available public database intended as a resource for research on the immune response to SARS-CoV-2. The samples were drawn from two sources: the first 160 participants of the ongoing ImmuneRACE study, and fewer than 1,500 subjects contributed by 6 global collaborators. The sample metadata nearly always contained a de-identified subject ID, COVID-19 status, age in years and sex. Where HLA class I and class II types were available, the types were taken from metadata supplied by the sample provider, not from assay-based typing. Overall results and qualifications from the work: Clinical and demographic metadata were provided uncurated, with the amount varying by source and participant.

CDR1 and CDR2, per the germline V gene, are SGHTA and FQGNSA. V is clipped by 5 bases and J by 5 bases, and the sequence between their germline boundaries is 21 bases long. CDR3 length: 16 amino acids, cysteine to phenylalanine. Only the CDR3 DNA stays, 48 bases, in frame from base 1. One collaborating source in Seattle enrolled patients during active infection and followed them longitudinally through the course of disease. Collaborating institutions collected whole blood in K2EDTA tubes following their own protocols. Collaborator samples were shipped for TCRbeta analysis as frozen whole blood, isolated PBMCs, or DNA extracted from either sample type. A remark on this clone: Its antigen is unknown. The sample holds no much larger clone one base away, and base qualities are not on file.

The immunoSEQ Assay, a bias-controlled multiplex PCR, was used to amplify TCRbeta CDR3 regions from genomic DNA. In the source study's methods: The number of nucleated cells in each sample was estimated by amplification of reference gene primers within the assay. Sequence reads were collapsed and filtered to measure the absolute abundance of every unique TCRbeta CDR3 rearrangement. For each sample, productive Simpson clonality was calculated as the square root of Simpson's diversity index across productive rearrangements. What TCRdb holds here is the immuneACCESS table cut down to in-frame rearrangements. Part of the clones is not present; checked against another copy, under half of the missing clones reflect an unresolved V gene, and the others are unexplained. That table furnishes V, J and clone size, whereas the DNA furnished D and trimming. Within this sample are 150,000 to 200,000 clones, with roughly four fifths of them counted one time only. The top ten constitute approximately 8% of the sample.

This clonotype originated in a woman between 65 and 79 years old with COVID-19, enrolled during active disease. The sample comprised peripheral blood. This receptor chain uses TRBV7-2 and TRBJ2-5, with a weak D call of TRBD2 (7 bases match). The DNA is TGTGCCAGCAGCCCCCAGGGGAATCAGGGAGGGGAGACCCAGTACTTC. Its protein is CASSPQGNQGGETQYF. When the CDR3 is completed using the reference TRBV7-2 and TRBJ2-5 genes on either side, the full variable domain is GAGVSQSPSNKVTEKGKDVELRCDPISGHTALYWYRQSLGQGLEFLIYFQGNSAPDKSGLPSDRFSAERTGGSVSTLTIQRTQQEDSAVYLCASSPQGNQGGETQYFGPGTRLLVL.